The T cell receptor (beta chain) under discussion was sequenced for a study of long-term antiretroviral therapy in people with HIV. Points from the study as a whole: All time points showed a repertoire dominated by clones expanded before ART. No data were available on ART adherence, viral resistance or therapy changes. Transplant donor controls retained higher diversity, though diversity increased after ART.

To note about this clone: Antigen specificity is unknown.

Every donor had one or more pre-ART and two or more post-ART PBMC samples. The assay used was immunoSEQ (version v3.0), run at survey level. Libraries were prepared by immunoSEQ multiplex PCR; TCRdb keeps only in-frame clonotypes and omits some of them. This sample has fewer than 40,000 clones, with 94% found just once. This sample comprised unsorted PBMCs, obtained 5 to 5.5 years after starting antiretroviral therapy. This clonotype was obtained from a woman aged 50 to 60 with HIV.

Written as DNA, the CDR3 is TGTGCCAGCACTCTCCCAGGGGGCGCGAGCACAGATACGCAGTATTTT. It is translated as CASTLPGGASTDTQYF. The chain couples TRBV5-4 to TRBJ2-3, with 8 bases identical to TRBD1. This CDR3 spans 16 amino acids. From germline, CDR1 is SGHNT and CDR2 YYREEE (reference sequence). V dropped 6 bases and J dropped 0; count of bases not matched to a gene: 9.